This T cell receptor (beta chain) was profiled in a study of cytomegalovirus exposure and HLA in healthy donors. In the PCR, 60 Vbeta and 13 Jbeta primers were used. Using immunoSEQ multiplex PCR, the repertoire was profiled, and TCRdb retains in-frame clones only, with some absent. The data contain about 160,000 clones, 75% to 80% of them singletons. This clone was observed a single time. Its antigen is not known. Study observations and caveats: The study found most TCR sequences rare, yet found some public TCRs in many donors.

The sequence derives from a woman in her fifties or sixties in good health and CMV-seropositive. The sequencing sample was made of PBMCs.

CDR3: CASSSGTTGEQYF. CDR3 sequence (DNA): TGTGCCAGCAGCTCTGGGACTACGGGAGAGCAGTACTTC. The V gene is TRBV11-3, the J gene TRBJ2-7, with TRBD2 identical over 7 bases. Unmatched junction bases numbered 7, after V lost 4 bases and J lost 7 bases. Looked up from germline, CDR1 is SGHNT and CDR2 is YENEEA. CDR3 length: 13 amino acids.